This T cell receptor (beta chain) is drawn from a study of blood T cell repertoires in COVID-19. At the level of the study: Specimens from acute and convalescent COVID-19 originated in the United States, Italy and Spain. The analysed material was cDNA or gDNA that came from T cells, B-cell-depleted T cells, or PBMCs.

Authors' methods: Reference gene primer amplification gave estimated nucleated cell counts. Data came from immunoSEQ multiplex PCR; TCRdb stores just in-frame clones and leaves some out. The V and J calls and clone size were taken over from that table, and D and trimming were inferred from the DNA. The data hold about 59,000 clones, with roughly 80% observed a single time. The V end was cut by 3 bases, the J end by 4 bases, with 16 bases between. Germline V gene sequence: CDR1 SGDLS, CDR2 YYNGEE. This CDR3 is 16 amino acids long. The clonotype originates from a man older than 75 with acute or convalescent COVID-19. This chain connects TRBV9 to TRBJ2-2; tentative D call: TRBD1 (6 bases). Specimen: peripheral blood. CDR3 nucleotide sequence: TGTGCCAGCAGCGCCGGGACACTACGATTCACCGGGGAGCTGTTTTTT. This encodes CASSAGTLRFTGELFF.